This paragraph reports one T cell receptor (beta chain). Its specificity is unknown. The naive CD8 fraction comprised CD45RO-negative cells positively selected for CCR7 and excluded terminally differentiated effector memory CD45RA+ cells. Germline CDR1 and CDR2: LGHNA and YSLEER. The CDR3 runs 16 residues. V was shortened by 0 bases and J by 4 bases, with 13 bases between the two germline ends. The data belong to a study of shared clonotypes between healthy human individuals. Study background: Per donor, three plates held CD4 naive cells, three held CD4 memory, two held CD8 naive and one held CD8 memory. Whole-study findings and limits: What naive subsets generally showed was a larger estimated richness than memory subsets showed.

How the authors handled the data: Junction-only immunoSEQ data arrived without quality scores, meaning filtering differed. TCRdb's table, derived via immunoSEQ multiplex PCR, lists solely in-frame clones and lacks some. V and J calls plus clone size are reproduced from that table; the DNA served to infer D and trimming. The sample lists about 2.1 million clones, roughly 91% occurring once. The receptor comes from a man aged 18 to 29 in good health. Some clones in this sample may be carry-over from other donors' samples. The sample consisted of naive CD8+ T cells from PBMCs. The J gene is TRBJ1-3, the V gene TRBV4-3; possibly TRBD1 for D (5 bases). The CDR3 sequence: CASSQDRRGTGNTIYF. The CDR3 coding sequence is TGCGCCAGCAGCCAAGATCGGCGAGGGACCGGAAACACCATATATTTT.